This T cell receptor beta chain appears in the sequencing data of a study of blood T cell repertoires in COVID-19. Study at large: Whether acute or convalescent, the COVID-19 samples came from the United States, Italy and Spain. Sources were T cells, B-cell-depleted T cells, or PBMCs; the material itself was cDNA or gDNA.

In the source study's methods: Using reference gene primer amplification, nucleated cell counts were estimated. The assay was immunoSEQ multiplex PCR, and TCRdb's table has in-frame clones only and misses some. Clone size and the V and J calls come from that table; the DNA yielded D and trimming. The data hold more than 95,000 clones, with 85% observed a single time. CDR3 length: 17 amino acids. The V gene's germline CDR1 is SSHAT and CDR2 FNYEAQ (reference sequence). V lost 1 base and J lost 8; bases outside the gene matches: 12. The chain links TRBV7-7 to TRBJ2-1; TRBD2 matches at 9 bases. This clonotype was sampled from a woman aged 80 or over with acute or convalescent COVID-19. The sample taken for sequencing was peripheral blood. The chain's CDR3 is CASSLGRSASGVDEQFF. DNA for the CDR3: TGTGCCAGCAGCTTAGGAAGGTCTGCTAGCGGGGTTGATGAGCAGTTCTTC.